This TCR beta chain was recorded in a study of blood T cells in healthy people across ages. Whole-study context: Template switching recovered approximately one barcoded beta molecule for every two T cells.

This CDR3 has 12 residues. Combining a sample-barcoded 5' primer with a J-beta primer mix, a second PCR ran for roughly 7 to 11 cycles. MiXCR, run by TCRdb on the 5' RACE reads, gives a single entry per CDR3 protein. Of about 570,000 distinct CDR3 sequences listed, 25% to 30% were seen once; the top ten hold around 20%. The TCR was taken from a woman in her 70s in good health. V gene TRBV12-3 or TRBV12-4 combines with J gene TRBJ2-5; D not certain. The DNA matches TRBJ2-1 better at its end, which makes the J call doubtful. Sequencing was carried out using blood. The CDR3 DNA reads TGTGCCAGCAGTTTTCGACCTAATGAGCAGTTCTTC. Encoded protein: CASSFRPNEQFF.